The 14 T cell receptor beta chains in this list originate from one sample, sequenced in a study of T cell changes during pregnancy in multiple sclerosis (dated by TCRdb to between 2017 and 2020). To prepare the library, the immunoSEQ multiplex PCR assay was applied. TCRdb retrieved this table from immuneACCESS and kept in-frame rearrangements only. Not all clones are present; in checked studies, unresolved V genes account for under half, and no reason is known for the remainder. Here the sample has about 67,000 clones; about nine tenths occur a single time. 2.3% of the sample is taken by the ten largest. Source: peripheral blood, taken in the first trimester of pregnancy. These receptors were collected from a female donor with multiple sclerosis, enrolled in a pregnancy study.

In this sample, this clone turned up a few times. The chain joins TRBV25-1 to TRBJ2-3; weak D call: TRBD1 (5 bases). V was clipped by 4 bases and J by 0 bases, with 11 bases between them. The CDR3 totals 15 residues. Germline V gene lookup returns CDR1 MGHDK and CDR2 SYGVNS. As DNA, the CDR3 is TGTGCCAGCAGTGCTGGGGCGTCTAGCACAGATACGCAGTATTTT. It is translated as CASSAGASSTDTQYF.

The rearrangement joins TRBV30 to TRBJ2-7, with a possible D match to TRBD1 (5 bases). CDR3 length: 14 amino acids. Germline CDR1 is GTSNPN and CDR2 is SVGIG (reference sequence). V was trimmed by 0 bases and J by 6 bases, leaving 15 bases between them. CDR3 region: CAWSVRSIGVEQYF. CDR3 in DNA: TGTGCCTGGAGTGTACGTAGTATAGGGGTCGAGCAGTACTTC.

CDR3 region: CASSIAGSGTRSPWDGYTF. The CDR3 nucleotides read TGTGCCAGTAGTATTGCAGGATCGGGAACCCGCTCCCCATGGGATGGCTACACCTTC. The chain joins TRBV19 to TRBJ1-2; no clear D gene. The CDR3 is 19 amino acids. Trimming removed 3 bases at V and 6 bases at J, with 29 bases between. Germline CDR1 is LNHDA and CDR2 is SQIVND (reference sequence).

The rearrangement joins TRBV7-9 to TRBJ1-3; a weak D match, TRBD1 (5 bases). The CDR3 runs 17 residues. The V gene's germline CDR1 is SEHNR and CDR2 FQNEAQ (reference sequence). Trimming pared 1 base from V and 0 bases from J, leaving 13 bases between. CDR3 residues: CASSLDSDRDSGNTIYF. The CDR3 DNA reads TGTGCCAGCAGCTTAGATTCAGACAGAGACTCTGGAAACACCATATATTTT.

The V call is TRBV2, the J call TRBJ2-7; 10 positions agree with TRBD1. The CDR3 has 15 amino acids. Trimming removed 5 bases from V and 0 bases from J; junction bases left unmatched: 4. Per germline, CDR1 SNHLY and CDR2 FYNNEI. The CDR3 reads CASSPGQGSSYEQYF. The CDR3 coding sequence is TGTGCCAGCAGTCCGGGACAGGGGAGCTCCTACGAGCAGTACTTC.

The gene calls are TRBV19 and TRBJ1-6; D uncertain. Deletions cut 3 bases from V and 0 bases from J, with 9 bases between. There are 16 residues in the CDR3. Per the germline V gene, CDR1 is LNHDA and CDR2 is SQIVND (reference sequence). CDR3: CASSISGSSYNSPLHF. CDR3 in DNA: TGTGCCAGTAGTATTAGTGGGAGCTCCTATAATTCACCCCTCCACTTT.

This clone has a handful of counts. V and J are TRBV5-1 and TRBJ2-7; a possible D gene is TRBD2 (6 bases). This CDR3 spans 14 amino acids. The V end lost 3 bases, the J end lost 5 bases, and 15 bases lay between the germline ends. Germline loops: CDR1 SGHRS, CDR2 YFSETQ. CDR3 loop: CASSWMSRENEQYF. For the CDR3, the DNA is TGCGCCAGCAGCTGGATGAGCCGGGAGAACGAGCAGTACTTC.

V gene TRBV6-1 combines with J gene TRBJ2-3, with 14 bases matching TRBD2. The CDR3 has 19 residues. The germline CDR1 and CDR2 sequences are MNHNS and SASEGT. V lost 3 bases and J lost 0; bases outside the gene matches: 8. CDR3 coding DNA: TGTGCCAGCAGTGACCCCGGGACTAGCGGGAGTAAAAGCACAGATACGCAGTATTTT. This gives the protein CASSDPGTSGSKSTDTQYF.

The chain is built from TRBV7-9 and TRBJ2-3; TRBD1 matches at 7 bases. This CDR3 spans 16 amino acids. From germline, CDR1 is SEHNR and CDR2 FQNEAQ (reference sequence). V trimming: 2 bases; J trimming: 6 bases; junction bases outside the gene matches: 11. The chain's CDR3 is CASSLKTTGTADTQYF. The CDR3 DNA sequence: TGTGCCAGCAGCTTAAAAACGACAGGGACGGCTGATACGCAGTATTTT.

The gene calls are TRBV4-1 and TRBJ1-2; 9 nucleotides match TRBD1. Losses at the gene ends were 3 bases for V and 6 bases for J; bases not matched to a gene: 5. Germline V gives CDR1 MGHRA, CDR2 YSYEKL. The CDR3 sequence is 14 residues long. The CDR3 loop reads CASSQGDRENGYTF. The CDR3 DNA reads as TGCGCCAGCAGCCAGGGGGACAGGGAGAATGGCTACACCTTC.

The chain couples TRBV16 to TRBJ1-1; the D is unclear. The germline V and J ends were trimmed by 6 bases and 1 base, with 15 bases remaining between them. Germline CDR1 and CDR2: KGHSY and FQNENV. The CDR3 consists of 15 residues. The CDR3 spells CASSVLRDWNTEAFF. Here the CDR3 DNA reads TGTGCCAGCAGTGTCCTTCGCGACTGGAACACTGAAGCTTTCTTT.

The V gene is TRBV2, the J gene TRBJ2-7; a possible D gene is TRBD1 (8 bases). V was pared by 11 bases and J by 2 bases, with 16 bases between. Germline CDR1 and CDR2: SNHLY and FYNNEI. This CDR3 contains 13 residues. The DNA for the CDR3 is TGTGCCGGGAGGGAGACAGGGGCCTACGAGCAGTACTTC. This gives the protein CAGRETGAYEQYF.

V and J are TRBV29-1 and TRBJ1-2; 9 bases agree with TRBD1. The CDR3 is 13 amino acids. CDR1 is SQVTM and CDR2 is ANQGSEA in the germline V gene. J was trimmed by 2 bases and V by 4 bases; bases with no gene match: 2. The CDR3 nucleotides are TGCAGCGTTGGACAGGGGGGGAACTATGGCTACACCTTC. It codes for CSVGQGGNYGYTF.

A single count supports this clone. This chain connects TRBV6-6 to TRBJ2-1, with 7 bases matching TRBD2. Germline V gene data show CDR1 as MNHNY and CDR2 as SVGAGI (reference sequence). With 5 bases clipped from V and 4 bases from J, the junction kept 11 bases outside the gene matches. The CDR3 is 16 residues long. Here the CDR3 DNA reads TGTGCCAGCAGTCCCCCGGCTAGCGGAGGTTACAATGAGCAGTTCTTC. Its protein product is CASSPPASGGYNEQFF.